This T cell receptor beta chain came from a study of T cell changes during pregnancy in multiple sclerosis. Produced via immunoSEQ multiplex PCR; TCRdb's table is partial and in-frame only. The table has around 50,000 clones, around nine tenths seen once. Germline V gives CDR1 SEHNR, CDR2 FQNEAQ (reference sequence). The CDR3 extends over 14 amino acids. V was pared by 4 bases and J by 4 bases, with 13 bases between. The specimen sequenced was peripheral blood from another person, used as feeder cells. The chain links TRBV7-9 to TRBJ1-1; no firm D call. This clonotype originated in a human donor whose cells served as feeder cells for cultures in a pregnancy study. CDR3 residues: CASSSYTQSTEAFF. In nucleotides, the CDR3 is TGTGCCAGCAGCTCCTATACTCAATCCACTGAAGCTTTCTTT.